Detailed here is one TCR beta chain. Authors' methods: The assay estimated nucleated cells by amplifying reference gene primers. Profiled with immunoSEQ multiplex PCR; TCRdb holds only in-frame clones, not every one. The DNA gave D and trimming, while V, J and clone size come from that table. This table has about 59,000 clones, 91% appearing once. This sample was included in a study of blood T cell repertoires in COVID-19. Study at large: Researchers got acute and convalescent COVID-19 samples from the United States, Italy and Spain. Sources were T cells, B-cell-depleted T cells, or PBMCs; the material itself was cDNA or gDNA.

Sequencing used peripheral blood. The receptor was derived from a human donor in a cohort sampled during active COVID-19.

The CDR3 sequence is CASSRDRNQPQHF. The DNA for the CDR3 is TGTGCCAGCAGTAGAGACAGGAATCAGCCCCAGCATTTT. This chain connects TRBV28 to TRBJ1-5; a possible D gene is TRBD1 (6 bases). The CDR3 has 13 residues. CDR1 and CDR2 from the germline V gene are MDHEN and SYDVKM. The V and J ends lost 5 bases and 4 bases respectively, with 9 bases between them.